The 30 T cell receptor beta chains listed next were all sequenced from one sample in a study of T cells in Graves' hyperthyroidism and ophthalmopathy (dated by TCRdb to between 2017 and 2020). The library was produced with multiplex PCR. The sequencing machine was an Illumina HiSeq 2000. TCR beta CDR3 regions were amplified from RNA transcripts. For the first round of RT-PCR on the TCR CDR3, the HTBI primer set was used together with the Qiagen OneStep RT-PCR kit. The raw public reads went through TCRdb reprocessing: fastp at Q25, MiXCR clone calling, in-frame beta chains kept. Rows are unified per CDR3 protein, each entry keeping the most common DNA and genes. This sample gives about 200,000 distinct CDR3 sequences in total; around 16% of them show up just once. Roughly 49% of the sample comes from the top ten. The source material was blood. These TCRs come from a woman aged 50 to 60 with Graves' hyperthyroidism.

The chain has TRBV28 and TRBJ1-5; D ambiguous. The CDR3 is made up of 16 amino acids. CDR1 and CDR2 from the germline V gene are MDHEN and SYDVKM. The V and J ends lost 3 bases and 0 bases respectively, with 12 bases between them. CDR3 sequence reads: CASSLAENNSNQPQHF. The CDR3 nucleotides are TGTGCCAGCAGTTTGGCCGAAAATAATAGCAATCAGCCCCAGCATTTT.

This clonotype occurred a few times. The rearrangement links TRBV2 to TRBJ1-5, with D uncertain. CDR1 is SNHLY and CDR2 is FYNNEI in the germline V gene. There are 14 residues in the CDR3. V lost 2 bases to trimming and J lost 7 bases, with 12 bases between them. CDR3 bases: TGTGCCAGCAGTGAATTTGGGTCCGGCCAGCCCCAGCATTTT. Amino acids: CASSEFGSGQPQHF.

The CDR3 coding sequence is TGCGCCAGCAGCATGGGGTACGGCACAGATACGCAGTATTTT. It encodes CASSMGYGTDTQYF. The chain carries TRBV5-1 and TRBJ2-3, with D hard to call. The V gene's germline CDR1 is SGHRS and CDR2 YFSETQ. This CDR3 is built from 14 residues. V lost 4 bases to trimming and J lost 1 base, with 10 bases between them.

This clonotype was detected a few times. This chain joins TRBV28 and TRBJ2-7; 10 bases agree with TRBD1. This CDR3 comprises 14 residues. With 2 bases clipped from V and 6 bases from J, the junction kept 4 bases outside the gene matches. Germline values: CDR1 MDHEN, CDR2 SYDVKM. CDR3 coding DNA: TGTGCCAGCAGTTTACAGGACAGGGGGGCCGAGCAGTACTTC. It translates to CASSLQDRGAEQYF.

This clonotype was counted between two and nine times. This chain links TRBV20-1 with TRBJ2-1; D is uncertain. The CDR3 has 13 residues. V was pared by 1 base and J by 3 bases, with 7 bases between. The germline V gene encodes CDR1 DFQATT and CDR2 SNEGSKA (reference sequence). In DNA form, the CDR3 reads TGCAGTGCTAGAGCCCTAGACTACAATGAGCAGTTCTTC. This encodes CSARALDYNEQFF.

The rearrangement joins TRBV24-1 to TRBJ1-5; the match to TRBD1 covers 7 bases. Germline CDR1 and CDR2: KGHDR and SFDVKD. V shed 7 bases, J shed 5 bases, and the junction held 4 bases outside the gene matches. This CDR3 has 13 residues. The CDR3 coding sequence is TGTGCCACCAGACAGGACAGGCATCAGCCCCAGCATTTT. Protein: CATRQDRHQPQHF.

The V gene is TRBV9, the J gene TRBJ2-3; D not certain. Per germline, CDR1 SGDLS and CDR2 YYNGEE. Trimming shortened V by 0 bases and J by 2 bases, and 7 bases separated the two germline ends. CDR3 length: 14 residues. The CDR3 bases are TGTGCCAGCAGCGTAGGGCTAGACACAGATACGCAGTATTTT. Translation gives CASSVGLDTDTQYF.

This clonotype was recorded many times. V and J are TRBV6-1 and TRBJ2-1; 9 bases agree with TRBD1. The V and J ends lost 0 bases and 9 bases, in that order; junction bases with no gene match: 3. The CDR3 contains 14 residues. CDR1 MNHNS and CDR2 SASEGT come from the germline V gene. CDR3 protein: CASSEAGQGFEQFF. The CDR3 DNA reads as TGTGCCAGCAGTGAAGCTGGACAGGGGTTTGAGCAGTTCTTC.

The chain has TRBV10-3 and TRBJ2-2, with a possible D match to TRBD1 (6 bases). The CDR3 runs to 16 residues. V lost 3 bases and J 6 bases, leaving 17 bases between the germline ends. Germline CDR1 reads ENHRY; CDR2 reads SYGVKD. In DNA, the CDR3 is TGTGCCATCAGTGAAGTACCGGGACAAGGTCCCGGGGAGCTGTTTTTT. This codes for CAISEVPGQGPGELFF.

This clonotype has ten or more counts. The V gene is TRBV6-1, the J gene TRBJ2-2; a possible D gene is TRBD1 (5 bases). The CDR3 totals 17 residues. V lost 6 bases to trimming and J lost 1 base, with 18 bases between them. Germline CDR1 MNHNS, CDR2 SASEGT. CDR3 loop: CASRFRSRGLNTGELFF. The CDR3 DNA reads as TGTGCCAGCAGATTCCGGAGTAGGGGCTTGAACACCGGGGAGCTGTTTTTT.

The chain recombines TRBV9 with TRBJ2-1; D remains unclear. The V gene lost 4 bases and the J gene lost 8 bases, with 13 bases spanning the gap. CDR1 and CDR2 (germline): SGDLS, YYNGEE. The CDR3 runs to 13 residues. In DNA, the CDR3 is TGTGCCAGCAGCTCCCTCCAGGTCCATGAGCAGTTCTTC. It specifies CASSSLQVHEQFF. Full variable domain (outside the CDR3, taken from reference TRBV9 and TRBJ2-1): DSGVTQTPKHLITATGQRVTLRCSPRSGDLSVYWYQQSLDQGLQFLIQYYNGEERAKGNILERFSAQQFPDLHSELNLSSLELGDSALYFCASSSLQVHEQFFGPGTRLTVL.

This clonotype was seen repeatedly, ten times or more. The chain joins TRBV20-1 to TRBJ1-5; D not resolved. Germline-derived CDR1 and CDR2 are DFQATT and SNEGSKA (reference sequence). The CDR3 contains 13 residues. Trimming took 4 bases from V and 1 from J, leaving 8 bases between them. This CDR3 is CSAKGGSNQPQHF. The CDR3 DNA follows: TGCAGTGCTAAGGGTGGCAGCAATCAGCCCCAGCATTTT.

The table lists this clonotype with a few counts. The chain couples TRBV7-9 to TRBJ1-2; 8 bases map to TRBD1. The CDR3 covers 15 residues. V lost 8 bases, J lost 6 bases, and 14 bases stayed unmatched. Germline V gene sequence: CDR1 SEHNR, CDR2 FQNEAQ (reference sequence). The CDR3 DNA reads as TGTGCCAGCGGCGGACAGGGAGCACAAGGGGATGGCTACACCTTC. It codes for CASGGQGAQGDGYTF.

This clonotype appeared a few times. V and J are TRBV19 and TRBJ1-1; 10 bases fit TRBD1. CDR3 length: 14 residues. V dropped 1 base and J dropped 4; count of bases not matched to a gene: 0. Germline values: CDR1 LNHDA, CDR2 SQIVND (reference sequence). The CDR3 bases are TGTGCCAGTAGTATAGGGACAGGGGGCACTGAAGCTTTCTTT. Translation gives CASSIGTGGTEAFF.

This clonotype has a count of ten or more. The V call is TRBV24-1, the J call TRBJ2-1; D ambiguous. The CDR3 covers 13 residues. V was cut by 9 bases and J by 9 bases, with 17 bases left in between. The germline V gene encodes CDR1 KGHDR and CDR2 SFDVKD. CDR3 amino acids: CATGKASIPEQFF. In DNA, the CDR3 is TGTGCCACCGGAAAGGCCTCGATCCCTGAGCAGTTCTTC.

The gene calls are TRBV4-2 and TRBJ1-4, with TRBD1 matching 10 bases. J was trimmed by 7 bases and V by 0 bases; bases with no gene match: 5. The CDR3 runs 16 residues. Germline V lookup: CDR1 LGHNA, CDR2 YNFKEQ. This chain's CDR3 is CASSQDPDRGREKLFF. The CDR3 bases are TGTGCCAGCAGCCAAGATCCCGACAGGGGGCGTGAAAAACTGTTTTTT.

This clonotype was found a few times. The chain has TRBV6-2 or TRBV6-3 and TRBJ1-2; D perhaps matches TRBD1 (6 bases). This CDR3 comprises 15 residues. Between the trimmed V and J ends, which lost 6 bases and 7 bases, there was a span of 21 bases. Germline values: CDR1 MNHEY, CDR2 SVGEGT. CDR3 coding DNA: TGTGCCAGCAGCGGCGGGGGGCGAGGTTTTTCTGGCTACACCTTC. Translating it yields CASSGGGRGFSGYTF.

The V call is TRBV5-1, the J call TRBJ2-1; 7 bases align to TRBD1. V lost 3 bases to trimming and J lost 9 bases; unmatched junction nucleotides: 12. CDR1 and CDR2 (germline): SGHRS, YFSETQ. CDR3 length: 15 residues. CDR3 protein: CASSSLTGRLSEQFF. In DNA, the CDR3 is TGCGCCAGCAGCTCCCTGACAGGGCGTCTCAGTGAGCAGTTCTTC.

This clonotype was picked up many times. The J gene is TRBJ2-3, the V gene TRBV6-5; 10 nucleotides align to TRBD2. The CDR3 contains 15 residues. The ends lost 5 bases at V and 3 bases at J; junction bases unmatched: 5. CDR1 is MNHEY, CDR2 SVGAGI, per germline. CDR3 nucleotide sequence: TGTGCCAGCAGTCTAGCGGGAGTAGGAACAGATACGCAGTATTTT. Encoded protein: CASSLAGVGTDTQYF.

This clonotype was recorded many times. This chain joins TRBV10-3 and TRBJ2-5; 9 bases are shared with TRBD2. Germline V gives CDR1 ENHRY, CDR2 SYGVKD. The CDR3 extends over 14 amino acids. V dropped 3 bases and J dropped 5; count of bases not matched to a gene: 4. DNA of the CDR3: TGTGCCATCAGTGAACTAGCGGGTTTGGAGACCCAGTACTTC. Translating gives CAISELAGLETQYF.

This clonotype showed up many times. The J gene is TRBJ1-1, the V gene TRBV20-1, with D unclear. Germline V gene data show CDR1 as DFQATT and CDR2 as SNEGSKA (reference sequence). There are 11 residues in the CDR3. V dropped 0 bases and J dropped 7 bases, with 6 bases sitting between them. CDR3 region: CSARDFNEAFF. As DNA, the CDR3 is TGCAGTGCTAGAGATTTTAATGAAGCTTTCTTT.

This clonotype was seen at least ten times. J is TRBJ2-7 and V is TRBV5-1; D not certain. CDR1 SGHRS and CDR2 YFSETQ come from the germline V gene. V dropped 0 bases and J dropped 2 bases, with 9 bases sitting between them. This CDR3 has 14 amino acids. CDR3 coding DNA: TGCGCCAGCAGCTTGGGTGACGGAGCCTACGAGCAGTACTTC. Amino acids: CASSLGDGAYEQYF.

On this clonotype: At one of its ends the junction is not consistent with the germline gene, which may arise from a read error. V is TRBV4-2 and J is TRBJ2-3; TRBD2 aligns across 12 bases. CDR1 is LGHNA, CDR2 YNFKEQ, per germline. The CDR3 is 17 amino acids. In DNA, the CDR3 is TGTGCCAGCAACCAAGTGGGACTAGCGGGTCTCACAGATACGCAGTATTTT. This sequence encodes CASNQVGLAGLTDTQYF.

The chain combines TRBV12-5 with TRBJ1-5; no clear D gene. The CDR3 has 15 residues. From germline, CDR1 is LGHNT and CDR2 FRNRAP. V gave up 5 bases and J gave up 0 bases, with 11 bases separating them. Here the CDR3 DNA reads TGTGCTAGTGGTGTAGACTTTTATAGCAATCAGCCCCAGCATTTT. This sequence encodes CASGVDFYSNQPQHF.

This clonotype was seen many times. The J gene is TRBJ2-1, the V gene TRBV30, with 10 nucleotides matching TRBD2. Germline CDR1 is GTSNPN and CDR2 is SVGIG (reference sequence). With 5 bases clipped from V and 3 bases from J, the junction kept 7 bases outside the gene matches. This CDR3 region has 15 residues. CDR3 residues: CAWGPSGSIYNEQFF. Written as DNA, the CDR3 is TGTGCCTGGGGACCTAGCGGGAGTATCTACAATGAGCAGTTCTTC.

This clonotype was seen ten or more times. The V and J genes are TRBV15 and TRBJ1-2, with D maybe TRBD1 (6 bases). CDR1 LNHNV and CDR2 YYDKDF come from the germline V gene (reference sequence). The CDR3 has 15 amino acids. The V gene lost 0 bases and the J gene lost 2 bases, with 10 bases spanning the gap. Here the CDR3 reads CATSRDLTGNYGYTF. The DNA of the CDR3 is TGTGCCACCAGCAGAGATCTCACAGGGAACTATGGCTACACCTTC.

The rearrangement joins TRBV5-1 to TRBJ2-7; 8 bases are a match to TRBD2. With V trimmed by 4 bases and J by 4 bases, 16 bases remained unmatched. Germline assignment: CDR1 SGHRS and CDR2 YFSETQ. The CDR3 runs 17 residues. CDR3 protein: CASSLTLQAGARYEQYF. The DNA for the CDR3 is TGCGCCAGCAGCCTCACCCTCCAAGCGGGAGCCCGATACGAGCAGTACTTC.

The CDR3 DNA sequence: TGCAGCGTTATACAGGGACAGGCTGAAGCTTTCTTT. Translated, it gives CSVIQGQAEAFF. The V call is TRBV29-1, the J call TRBJ1-1; 8 bases align to TRBD1. Germline values: CDR1 SQVTM, CDR2 ANQGSEA. V dropped 5 bases and J dropped 6; count of bases not matched to a gene: 5. The CDR3 is 12 residues long.

V usage is TRBV4-1 and J usage is TRBJ2-1, with 9 bases that match TRBD1. CDR3 length: 15 amino acids. V lost 4 bases, J lost 7 bases, and 8 bases stayed unmatched. Per germline, CDR1 MGHRA and CDR2 YSYEKL. The CDR3 loop reads CASSPPGQGANEQFF. CDR3 bases: TGCGCCAGCAGCCCGCCGGGACAGGGTGCGAATGAGCAGTTCTTC.

The rearrangement links TRBV19 to TRBJ2-2, with 11 positions matching TRBD2. There are 16 residues in the CDR3. V trimming: 7 bases; J trimming: 3 bases; junction bases outside the gene matches: 7. Germline V gene data show CDR1 as LNHDA and CDR2 as SQIVND (reference sequence). The CDR3, as DNA: TGTGCCAGTACCCACCCGGGACTAGCGGACACCGGGGAGCTGTTTTTT. Its translation: CASTHPGLADTGELFF. The variable domain in full, completed from reference TRBV19 and TRBJ2-2, reads DGGITQSPKYLFRKEGQNVTLSCEQNLNHDAMYWYRQDPGQGLRLIYYSQIVNDFQKGDIAEGYSVSREKKESFPLTVTSAQKNPTAFYLCASTHPGLADTGELFFGEGSRLTVL.